The clone carrying this T cell receptor (beta chain) has a handful of counts. The target antigen is unknown. This entry comes from a study of CD8 T cells in ankylosing spondylitis. General study findings and limits: In synovial fluid and blood from reactive arthritis, some motif variants were previously reported. Clones linked with disease were CD8+ and fairly uncommon in the peripheral blood. Within ankylosing spondylitis blood, a TCR beta motif made up of roughly eight highly homologous variants appeared to be characteristic. Matched synovial fluid from ankylosing spondylitis patients was reported to be enriched for disease-linked clones.

V lost 1 base and J 5 bases, leaving 11 bases between the germline ends. The germline V gene has CDR1 DFQATT and CDR2 SNEGSKA (reference sequence). The CDR3 is 14 residues long. Molecular-barcoded quantitative 5'-RACE produced these TCR beta libraries. From the 5' RACE reads, TCRdb called clonotypes with MiXCR, one entry per CDR3 protein. The repertoire holds around 390,000 distinct CDR3 sequences, with around 24% as singletons. This receptor was identified in a male donor with ankylosing spondylitis. The chain joins TRBV20-1 to TRBJ2-2; D gene unclear. The sequenced material came from blood, either unsorted or a sorted T cell fraction (not recorded which). In DNA, the CDR3 is TGCAGTGCTAGAGGTCGGCGGTTTACCGGGGAGCTGTTTTTT. Its translation is CSARGRRFTGELFF.